This T cell receptor (beta chain) was recorded in a study of blood T cell repertoires in COVID-19. Germline V gene sequence: CDR1 SGHAT, CDR2 FQNNGV. Germline trimming cut 1 base from V and 9 bases from J; bases unmatched to any gene: 8. This CDR3 is built from 15 residues. This clone was seen more than once but under ten times. The data were produced by immunoSEQ multiplex PCR, yet TCRdb's version contains in-frame clones alone and is incomplete. This table has approximately 46,000 clones, roughly 82% appearing once. V is TRBV11-2 and J is TRBJ2-7, with 11 nucleotides matching TRBD1. Sequenced material: peripheral blood. The source is a woman aged 60-75 years with acute or convalescent COVID-19. CDR3 region: CASSLGTGGSWGQYF. The CDR3 region has the DNA TGTGCCAGCAGCTTAGGGACAGGGGGCTCTTGGGGGCAGTACTTC.